These 22 T cell receptor beta chains were all obtained from the same sample, sequenced in a study of blood T cells in healthy people across ages. PCR was performed a second time for about 6 to 11 cycles using a sample-barcoded 5' primer and a J-beta primer mix. TCRdb independently ran MiXCR on the 5' RACE reads; one entry per CDR3 protein. The table lists around 790,000 distinct CDR3 sequences, around 45% of them singletons, with around 21% in the top ten. Sample: blood. The receptors come from a man aged 55-75 years in good health.

The chain has TRBV11-2 and TRBJ1-2, with D tentatively TRBD1 (5 bases). CDR1 is SGHAT, CDR2 FQNNGV, per germline. Trimming shortened V by 5 bases and J by 8 bases, and 15 bases separated the two germline ends. The CDR3 length is 13 residues. CDR3 in DNA: TGTGCCAGCAGCCCTGGGGGGGGAGGGGGCTACACCTTC. This gives the protein CASSPGGGGGYTF.

The chain links TRBV3-1 to TRBJ2-3; D is ambiguous. Trimming removed 0 bases at V and 0 bases at J, with 10 bases between. Germline loops: CDR1 LGHDT, CDR2 YNNKEL (reference sequence). This CDR3 has 16 amino acids. The CDR3 DNA is TGTGCCAGCAGCCAAGATACGGTCCTTAGCACAGATACGCAGTATTTT. Translating it yields CASSQDTVLSTDTQYF.

The CDR3 DNA follows: TGTGCCTGGAGTAGGGACCATCTCGACTATGGCTACACCTTC. Its protein product is CAWSRDHLDYGYTF. This chain links TRBV30 with TRBJ1-2, with D possibly TRBD1 on 5 matching bases. Germline CDR1 GTSNPN, CDR2 SVGIG (reference sequence). The CDR3 has 14 residues. V gave up 2 bases and J gave up 3 bases, with 13 bases separating them.

The V and J genes are TRBV10-3 and TRBJ2-2; 12 bases are shared with TRBD2. Unmatched junction bases numbered 6, after V lost 10 bases and J lost 0 bases. The CDR3 loop spans 16 amino acids. Germline values: CDR1 ENHRY, CDR2 SYGVKD. CDR3 bases: TGTGCCAACTCCCCTAGCGGGAGGGCGAACACCGGGGAGCTGTTTTTT. Protein sequence: CANSPSGRANTGELFF.

Here the CDR3 DNA reads TGTGCCAGCAGCCAGGACAGGGGGCCGTGGGAGACCCAGTACTTC. It yields the protein CASSQDRGPWETQYF. The chain couples TRBV11-3 to TRBJ2-5; 11 positions agree with TRBD1. The germline gives CDR1 SGHNT, CDR2 YENEEA. This CDR3 region has 15 residues. V was pared by 5 bases and J by 5 bases, with 7 bases of the junction left unmatched.

J is TRBJ2-1 and V is TRBV25-1; unclear D gene. This CDR3 has 17 residues. With 2 bases removed from V and 2 bases from J, the gap between germline ends came to 16 bases. Germline V lookup: CDR1 MGHDK, CDR2 SYGVNS. The CDR3, as DNA: TGTGCCAGCAGTGAAGGTTTCGGGTCACCCACCTACAATGAGCAGTTCTTC. It yields the protein CASSEGFGSPTYNEQFF.

The V and J genes are TRBV29-1 and TRBJ2-2; 8 nucleotides match TRBD2. This CDR3 has 15 amino acids. V trimming: 4 bases; J trimming: 5 bases; junction bases outside the gene matches: 9. The germline gives CDR1 SQVTM, CDR2 ANQGSEA. The CDR3: CSVGATSGITGELFF. The CDR3 DNA sequence: TGCAGCGTTGGAGCCACTAGCGGTATAACCGGGGAGCTGTTTTTT.

The table lists this clonotype with many counts. The rearrangement links TRBV27 to TRBJ1-5, with no clear D. Looked up from germline, CDR1 is MNHEY and CDR2 is SMNVEV (reference sequence). Trimming removed 3 bases at V and 3 bases at J, with 6 bases between. There are 13 residues in the CDR3. CDR3 nucleotide sequence: TGTGCCAGCAGTTTGTCAGTCAATCAGCCCCAGCATTTT. This codes for CASSLSVNQPQHF.

Worth noting for this clonotype: Mismatch with germline at one junction end may stem from a read error. The chain is built from TRBV12-3 or TRBV12-4 and TRBJ1-2; D is unresolved. This CDR3 contains 14 residues. The CDR3 reads CAGSQRVANYGYTF. CDR3 nucleotide sequence: TGTGCCGGCAGTCAAAGGGTGGCTAACTATGGCTACACCTTC.

There are a few counts of this clonotype. The chain recombines TRBV7-9 with TRBJ2-3; D possibly matches TRBD1 or TRBD2 (6 bases each). The CDR3 has 14 residues. Trimming took 5 bases from V and 6 from J, leaving 15 bases between them. CDR1 SEHNR and CDR2 FQNEAQ come from the germline V gene (reference sequence). CDR3 sequence (DNA): TGTGCCAGCAGCCGCGGGACATCTTCGGATACGCAGTATTTT. Its protein is CASSRGTSSDTQYF.

The sample holds a few counts of this clonotype. CDR3 DNA: TGTGCCAGCAGCTTGGGGAAAGGAAATCCTAGCTACAATGAGCAGTACTTC. This sequence encodes CASSLGKGNPSYNEQYF. This rearrangement joins TRBV5-5 to TRBJ2-1; weak D call: TRBD2 (5 bases). The DNA matches TRBJ2-7 better at its end, which makes the J call doubtful. This CDR3 has 17 residues. The V gene's germline CDR1 is SGHKS and CDR2 YYEKEE (reference sequence).

This clonotype was observed a handful of times. The genes are TRBV20-1 and TRBJ2-5; 9 bases match TRBD2. Germline CDR1 is DFQATT and CDR2 is SNEGSKA (reference sequence). Trimming removed 5 bases from V and 11 bases from J; junction bases left unmatched: 21. This CDR3 region has 16 residues. Here the CDR3 DNA reads TGCAGTGCTCCCCCTTTCCGCGGGGGGGCGGACAATGAGCAGTACTTC. Translating gives CSAPPFRGGADNEQYF.

The rearrangement uses TRBV10-3 and TRBJ2-5; unclear D gene. The CDR3 has 15 amino acids. CDR1 and CDR2 (germline): ENHRY, SYGVKD. V lost 3 bases to trimming and J lost 5 bases, with 16 bases between them. CDR3 DNA sequence: TGTGCCATCAGTGAATCCCGGCAAGGGTTGGAGACCCAGTACTTC. Its protein is CAISESRQGLETQYF.

The chain combines TRBV12-3 or TRBV12-4 with TRBJ2-3; 9 bases line up with TRBD2. This CDR3 is 15 amino acids long. V dropped 4 bases and J dropped 4; count of bases not matched to a gene: 6. The CDR3 sequence is CASSSAGGRADTQYF. DNA for the CDR3: TGTGCCAGCAGTTCCGCGGGGGGGCGGGCAGATACGCAGTATTTT.

This clonotype was recorded only once. The J gene is TRBJ1-1, the V gene TRBV20-1, with a tentative D call TRBD1 (5 bases). This CDR3 has 16 residues. Germline assignment: CDR1 DFQATT and CDR2 SNEGSKA (reference sequence). V was trimmed by 2 bases and J by 3 bases, leaving 19 bases between them. The CDR3 sequence is CSARLRIRGGDTEAFF. The CDR3 bases are TGCAGTGCTAGACTTCGGATCCGGGGCGGGGACACTGAAGCTTTCTTT.

J is TRBJ2-1 and V is TRBV20-1; 12 positions match TRBD1. Germline V gene lookup returns CDR1 DFQATT and CDR2 SNEGSKA (reference sequence). V was clipped by 4 bases and J by 8 bases; unmatched bases: 9. This CDR3 is built from 15 residues. The CDR3, as DNA: TGCAGTGCTATACCCGGGACAGGGGGCTTTTATGAGCAGTTCTTC. Its translation is CSAIPGTGGFYEQFF.

This clonotype was picked up one time. This sequence joins TRBV30 and TRBJ2-1, with TRBD2 matching 10 bases. The CDR3 sequence is 19 residues long. The junction had 16 bases not matched to a gene; V was cut back by 5 bases and J by 0 bases. Looked up from germline, CDR1 is GTSNPN and CDR2 is SVGIG (reference sequence). For the CDR3, the DNA is TGTGCCTGGGGCCGGGGGCTAGCGGGGGAGCACCCCTCCTACAATGAGCAGTTCTTC. This translates into CAWGRGLAGEHPSYNEQFF. The complete variable domain, with remaining parts taken from reference TRBV30 and TRBJ2-1, reads SQTIHQWPATLVQPVGSPLSLECTVEGTSNPNLYWYRQAAGRGLQLLFYSVGIGQISSEVPQNLSASRPQDRQFILSSKKLLLSDSGFYLCAWGRGLAGEHPSYNEQFFGPGTRLTVL.

In this sample, this clonotype turned up a few times. The rearrangement uses TRBV4-3 and TRBJ2-2; TRBD1 might be the D (6 bases). Between the trimmed V and J ends, which lost 2 bases and 6 bases, there was a span of 10 bases. The CDR3 runs 14 residues. Germline assignment: CDR1 LGHNA and CDR2 YSLEER. The CDR3 DNA reads TGCGCCAGCAGCCAAACTACAGGGTCCGGGGAGCTGTTTTTT. Its translation: CASSQTTGSGELFF.

The chain couples TRBV7-2 to TRBJ1-2, with D uncertain. The CDR3 contains 13 residues. Trimming pared 11 bases from V and 3 bases from J, leaving 16 bases between. The germline gives CDR1 SGHTA, CDR2 FQGNSA. CDR3 DNA sequence: TGTGCCCAAAATCCCCAGCAGCACTATGGCTACACCTTC. It is translated as CAQNPQQHYGYTF.

CDR3 DNA: TGCAGTGCTGCACAGGGGCGCTGGGTAGATACGCAGTATTTT. Amino acid sequence: CSAAQGRWVDTQYF. The rearrangement links TRBV20-1 to TRBJ2-3; TRBD1 matches at 7 bases. After removal of 5 bases from V and 5 bases from J, the junction contained 10 bases not matched to a gene. This CDR3 is 14 amino acids long. The germline CDR1 and CDR2 sequences are DFQATT and SNEGSKA (reference sequence).

The V call is TRBV7-9, the J call TRBJ1-1; D gene unclear. CDR1 is SEHNR and CDR2 is FQNEAQ in the germline V gene (reference sequence). This CDR3 is built from 13 residues. V lost 1 base, J lost 1 base, and 4 bases lay in between. CDR3 nucleotides: TGTGCCAGCAGCTTAGAAACGAACACTGAAGCTTTCTTT. It codes for CASSLETNTEAFF.

A few counts support this clonotype. V gene TRBV14 combines with J gene TRBJ2-3; maybe TRBD1 (5 bases). Trimming removed 3 bases from V and 3 bases from J, with 22 bases in between. This CDR3 region has 18 residues. Germline V gives CDR1 SGHDN, CDR2 FVKESK. CDR3 DNA: TGTGCCAGCAGCCAGTTACCTCTACTAAGGGGTAAGACAGATACGCAGTATTTT. Protein: CASSQLPLLRGKTDTQYF.